The 10 T cell receptor beta chains below all came from one sample that was sequenced in a study of beta chain features in type 1 diabetes. Study-level results: Significant though moderate, a shortening of TCRB CDR3s appeared in all four CD4+ subsets of Type 1 diabetes patients.

The investigators reverse transcribed all of the isolated RNA, so they sequenced expressed TCRB transcripts. Generated by immunoSEQ multiplex PCR, the TCRdb table keeps only in-frame clones and is missing some. Among 150,000 to 200,000 clones listed, about 63% were seen once. The antigens for these receptors are not known. The specimen was naive CD4+ T cells from blood. The receptors derive from a man under 40 with type 1 diabetes.

Worth noting for this clone: The same CDR3 can be traced to other DNA sequences in this sample. The V gene is TRBV9, the J gene TRBJ2-3; D ambiguous. V lost 3 bases and J lost 6, with 5 bases in between. Germline-derived CDR1 and CDR2 are SGDLS and YYNGEE. The CDR3 is made up of 11 amino acids. CDR3 sequence reads: CASSAGDTQYF. CDR3 DNA: TGTGCCAGCAGCGCCGGGGATACGCAGTATTTT.

The chain joins TRBV9 to TRBJ2-3; TRBD1 agrees at 8 bases. Germline-derived CDR1 and CDR2 are SGDLS and YYNGEE. V was clipped by 3 bases and J by 1 base; unmatched bases: 4. The length of the CDR3 is 15 residues. The CDR3 coding sequence is TGTGCCAGCAGCGGGCAGGGGGCCGGCACAGATACGCAGTATTTT. Residues: CASSGQGAGTDTQYF.

The genes are TRBV25-1 and TRBJ2-5; no firm D call. The germline V gene has CDR1 MGHDK and CDR2 SYGVNS. This CDR3 is 12 amino acids long. Trimming stripped 6 bases from V and 4 bases from J, with 9 bases between. CDR3 nucleotides: TGTGCCAGCAGAGCATCCGGAGAGACCCAGTACTTC. Protein: CASRASGETQYF.

The CDR3 nucleotides read TGTGCCAGCAGTCCCCCGGGGACAGTTAGTCAGCCCCAGCATTTT. It encodes CASSPPGTVSQPQHF. This chain uses TRBV28 with TRBJ1-5; 7 bases agree with TRBD1. The germline gives CDR1 MDHEN, CDR2 SYDVKM. This CDR3 is built from 15 residues. Trimming removed 5 bases from V and 6 bases from J; junction bases left unmatched: 10.

The chain uses TRBV29-1 and TRBJ2-7, with TRBD2 matching 15 bases. J was trimmed by 2 bases and V by 7 bases; bases with no gene match: 6. The CDR3 has 15 residues. The germline CDR1 and CDR2 sequences are SQVTM and ANQGSEA. The CDR3 DNA reads as TGCAGCGCTATGGGACTAGCGGGGGGAGCCTACGAGCAGTACTTC. Amino acid sequence: CSAMGLAGGAYEQYF.

The chain joins TRBV15 to TRBJ2-7, with D perhaps TRBD2 (5 bases). Deletions cut 0 bases from V and 4 bases from J, with 10 bases between. Germline V lookup: CDR1 LNHNV, CDR2 YYDKDF (reference sequence). This CDR3 has 14 amino acids. The CDR3 protein is CATSRDRRGYEQYF. CDR3 coding DNA: TGTGCCACCAGCAGAGATCGCCGGGGATACGAGCAGTACTTC.

The chain joins TRBV4-3 to TRBJ2-7; D may be TRBD2 (5 bases). The germline V gene has CDR1 LGHNA and CDR2 YSLEER. The CDR3 is made up of 14 amino acids. Trimming cost V 0 bases and J 8 bases, with 14 bases left between them. The CDR3 sequence: CASSQDYERTQQYF. The CDR3 bases are TGCGCCAGCAGCCAAGATTATGAGCGGACCCAGCAGTACTTC.

The chain joins TRBV6-5 to TRBJ2-7; the D gene is possibly TRBD2 (6 bases). The ends were cut back, 7 bases at V and 0 bases at J, with 10 bases in the middle. The CDR3 extends over 13 amino acids. The germline V gene encodes CDR1 MNHEY and CDR2 SVGAGI. The CDR3 sequence is CASTSSASYEQYF. The CDR3 nucleotides are TGTGCCAGCACGTCTAGCGCCTCCTACGAGCAGTACTTC.

The chain combines TRBV5-1 with TRBJ2-7; 10 bases align to TRBD1. V was pared by 3 bases and J by 3 bases, with 0 bases of the junction left unmatched. Germline CDR1 is SGHRS and CDR2 is YFSETQ. The CDR3 length is 13 residues. CDR3 sequence reads: CASSWDRGYEQYF. For the CDR3, the DNA is TGCGCCAGCAGCTGGGACAGGGGCTACGAGCAGTACTTC.

The V and J genes are TRBV4-3 and TRBJ2-1; a weak D match, TRBD2 (6 bases). Germline V CDR1 and CDR2: LGHNA, YSLEER. This CDR3 comprises 15 residues. V was shortened by 0 bases and J by 4 bases, with 10 bases between the two germline ends. The chain's CDR3 is CASSQEEGIYNEQFF. Written as DNA, the CDR3 is TGCGCCAGCAGCCAAGAGGAGGGTATTTACAATGAGCAGTTCTTC.